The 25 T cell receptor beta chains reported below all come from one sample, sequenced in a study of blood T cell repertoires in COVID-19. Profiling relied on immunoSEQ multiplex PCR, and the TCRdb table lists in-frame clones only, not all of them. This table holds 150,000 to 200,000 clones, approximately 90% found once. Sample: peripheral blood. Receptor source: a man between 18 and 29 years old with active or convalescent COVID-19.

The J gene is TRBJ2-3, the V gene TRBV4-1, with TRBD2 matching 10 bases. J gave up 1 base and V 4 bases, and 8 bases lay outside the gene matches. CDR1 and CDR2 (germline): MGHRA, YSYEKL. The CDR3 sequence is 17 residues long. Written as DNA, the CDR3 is TGCGCCAGCAGCCTACTAGCGGGGCCCTTCGGCACAGATACGCAGTATTTT. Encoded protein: CASSLLAGPFGTDTQYF.

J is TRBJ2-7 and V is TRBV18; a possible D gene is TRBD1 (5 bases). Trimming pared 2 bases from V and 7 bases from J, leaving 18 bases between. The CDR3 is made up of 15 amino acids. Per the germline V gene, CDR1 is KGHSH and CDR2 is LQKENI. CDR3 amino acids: CASSPGRSSGSEQYV. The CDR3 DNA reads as TGTGCCAGCTCACCAGGACGGAGCTCAGGGTCTGAGCAGTACGTC.

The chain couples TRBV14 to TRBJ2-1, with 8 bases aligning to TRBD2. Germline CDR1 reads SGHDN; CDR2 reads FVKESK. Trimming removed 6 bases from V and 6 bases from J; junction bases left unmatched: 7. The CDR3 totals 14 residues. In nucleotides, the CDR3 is TGTGCCAGCAGAAGGACGGGAGGGGCCAATGAGCAGTTCTTC. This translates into CASRRTGGANEQFF.

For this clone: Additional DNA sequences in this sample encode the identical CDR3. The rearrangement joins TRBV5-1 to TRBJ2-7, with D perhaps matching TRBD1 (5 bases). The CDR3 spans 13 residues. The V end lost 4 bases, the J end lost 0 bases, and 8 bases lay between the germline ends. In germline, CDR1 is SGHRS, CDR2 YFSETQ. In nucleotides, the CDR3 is TGCGCCAGCAGCCCAACAGGCTCCTACGAGCAGTACGTC. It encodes CASSPTGSYEQYV.

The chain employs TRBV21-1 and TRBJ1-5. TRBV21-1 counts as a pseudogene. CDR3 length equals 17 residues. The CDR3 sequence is CASTLRGHPGINQPQHF. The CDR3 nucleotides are TGTGCCAGCACCCTACGCGGGCACCCCGGAATCAATCAGCCCCAGCATTTT.

DNA of the CDR3: TGTGCCAGCCGAAAGGGGGTTGGGAACACTGAAGCTTTCTTT. Protein: CASRKGVGNTEAFF. The rearrangement links TRBV6-5 to TRBJ1-1, with D perhaps TRBD1 (6 bases). Trimming removed 8 bases at V and 1 base at J, with 14 bases between. CDR1 and CDR2 from the germline V gene are MNHEY and SVGAGI. The CDR3 runs 14 residues.

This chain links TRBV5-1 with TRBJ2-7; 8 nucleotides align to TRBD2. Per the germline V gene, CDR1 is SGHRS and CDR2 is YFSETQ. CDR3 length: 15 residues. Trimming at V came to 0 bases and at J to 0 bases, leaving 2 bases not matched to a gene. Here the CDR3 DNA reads TGCGCCAGCAGCTTGGGCGGGGGGAACTCCTACGAGCAGTACGTC. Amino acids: CASSLGGGNSYEQYV.

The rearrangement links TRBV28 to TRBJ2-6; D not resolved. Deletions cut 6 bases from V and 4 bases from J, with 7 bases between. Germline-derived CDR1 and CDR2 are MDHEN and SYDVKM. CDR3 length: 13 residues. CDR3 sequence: CASRRSGANVLTF. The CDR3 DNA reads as TGTGCCAGCAGACGGTCCGGGGCCAACGTCCTGACTTTC.

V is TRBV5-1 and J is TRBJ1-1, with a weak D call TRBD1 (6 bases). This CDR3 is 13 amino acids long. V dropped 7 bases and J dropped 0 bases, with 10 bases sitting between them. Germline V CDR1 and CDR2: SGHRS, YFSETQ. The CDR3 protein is CASLGDMNTEAFF. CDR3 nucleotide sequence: TGCGCCAGCCTCGGGGACATGAACACTGAAGCTTTCTTT.

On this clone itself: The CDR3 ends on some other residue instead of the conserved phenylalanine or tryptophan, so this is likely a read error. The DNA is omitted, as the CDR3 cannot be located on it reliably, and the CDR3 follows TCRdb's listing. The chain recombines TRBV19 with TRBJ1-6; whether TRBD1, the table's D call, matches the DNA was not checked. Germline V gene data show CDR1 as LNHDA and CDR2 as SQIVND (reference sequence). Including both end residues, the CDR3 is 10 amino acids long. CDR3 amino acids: CARRDSGYQI.

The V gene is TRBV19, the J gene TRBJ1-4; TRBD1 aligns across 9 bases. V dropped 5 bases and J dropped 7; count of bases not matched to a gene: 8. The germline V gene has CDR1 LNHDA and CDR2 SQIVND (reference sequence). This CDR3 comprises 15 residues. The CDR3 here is CASSFRGQGLEKLFF. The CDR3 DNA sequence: TGTGCCAGTAGTTTCCGGGGACAGGGTCTTGAAAAACTGTTTTTT.

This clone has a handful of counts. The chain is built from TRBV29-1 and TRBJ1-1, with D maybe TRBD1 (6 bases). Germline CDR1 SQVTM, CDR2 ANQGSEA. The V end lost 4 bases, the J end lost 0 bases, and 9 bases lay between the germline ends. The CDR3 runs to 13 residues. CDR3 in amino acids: CSVVTGLNTEAFF. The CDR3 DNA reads TGCAGCGTTGTGACAGGTCTGAACACTGAAGCTTTCTTT.

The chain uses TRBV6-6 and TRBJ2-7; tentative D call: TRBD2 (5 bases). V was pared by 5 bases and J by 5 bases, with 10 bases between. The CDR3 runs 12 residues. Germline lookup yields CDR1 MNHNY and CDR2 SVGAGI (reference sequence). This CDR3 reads CASSRELDEQYV. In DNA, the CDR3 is TGTGCCAGCAGTCGAGAACTAGACGAGCAGTACGTC.

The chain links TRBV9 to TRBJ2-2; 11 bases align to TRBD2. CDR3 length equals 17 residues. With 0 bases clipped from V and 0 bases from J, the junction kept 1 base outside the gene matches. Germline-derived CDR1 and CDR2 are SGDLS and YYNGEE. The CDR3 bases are TGTGCCAGCAGCGTAGCGGGACTAGCGGCGAACACCGGGGAGCTGTTTTTT. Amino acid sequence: CASSVAGLAANTGELFF. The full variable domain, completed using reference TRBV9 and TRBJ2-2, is DSGVTQTPKHLITATGQRVTLRCSPRSGDLSVYWYQQSLDQGLQFLIQYYNGEERAKGNILERFSAQQFPDLHSELNLSSLELGDSALYFCASSVAGLAANTGELFFGEGSRLTVL.

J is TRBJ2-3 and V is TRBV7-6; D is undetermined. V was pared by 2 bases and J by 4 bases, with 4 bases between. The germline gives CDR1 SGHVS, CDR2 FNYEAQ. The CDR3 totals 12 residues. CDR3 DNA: TGTGCCAGCAGCTTAAGAGCAGATACGCAGTATTTT. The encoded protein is CASSLRADTQYF.

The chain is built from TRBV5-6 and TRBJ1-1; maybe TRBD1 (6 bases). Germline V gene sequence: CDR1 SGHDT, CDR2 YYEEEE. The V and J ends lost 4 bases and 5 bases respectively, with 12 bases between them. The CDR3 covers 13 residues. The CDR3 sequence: CASSVQGLTEAFF. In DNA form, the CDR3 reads TGTGCCAGCAGCGTCCAGGGGTTGACTGAAGCTTTCTTT.

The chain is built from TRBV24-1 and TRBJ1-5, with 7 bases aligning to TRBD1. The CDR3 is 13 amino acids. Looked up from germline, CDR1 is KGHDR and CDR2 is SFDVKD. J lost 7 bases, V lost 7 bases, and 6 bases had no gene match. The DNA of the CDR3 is TGTGCCACCAGCTCGACAGGGAACCAGCCCCAGCATTTT. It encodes CATSSTGNQPQHF.

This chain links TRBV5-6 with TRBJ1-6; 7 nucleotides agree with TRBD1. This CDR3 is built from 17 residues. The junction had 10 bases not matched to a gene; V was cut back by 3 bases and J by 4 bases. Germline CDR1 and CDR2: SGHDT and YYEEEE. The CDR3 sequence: CASSSRTGLGYNSPLHF. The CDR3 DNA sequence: TGTGCCAGCAGCTCCCGGACAGGTCTGGGGTATAATTCACCCCTCCACTTT.

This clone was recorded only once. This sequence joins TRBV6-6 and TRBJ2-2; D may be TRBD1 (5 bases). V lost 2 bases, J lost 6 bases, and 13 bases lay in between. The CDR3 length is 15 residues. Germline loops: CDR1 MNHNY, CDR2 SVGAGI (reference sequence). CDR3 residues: CASSYALGEPGELFF. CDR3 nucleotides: TGTGCCAGCAGTTACGCGCTAGGGGAACCCGGGGAGCTGTTTTTT.

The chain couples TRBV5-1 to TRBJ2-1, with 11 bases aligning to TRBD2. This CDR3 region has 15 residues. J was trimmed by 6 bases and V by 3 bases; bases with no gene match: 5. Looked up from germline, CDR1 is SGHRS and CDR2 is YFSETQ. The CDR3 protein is CASSSVAGGANEQFF. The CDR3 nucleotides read TGCGCCAGCAGCTCTGTAGCGGGAGGGGCCAATGAGCAGTTCTTC.

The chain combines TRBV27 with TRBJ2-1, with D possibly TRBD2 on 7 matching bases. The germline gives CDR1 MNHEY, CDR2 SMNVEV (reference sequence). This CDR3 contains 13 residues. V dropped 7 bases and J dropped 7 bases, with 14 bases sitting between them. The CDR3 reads CASTKGEGNEQFF. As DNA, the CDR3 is TGTGCCAGCACAAAGGGGGAGGGAAATGAGCAGTTCTTC.

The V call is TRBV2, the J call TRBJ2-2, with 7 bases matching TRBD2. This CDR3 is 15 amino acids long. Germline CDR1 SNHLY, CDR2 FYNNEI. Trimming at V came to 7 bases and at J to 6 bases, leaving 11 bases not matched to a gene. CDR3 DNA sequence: TGTGCCAGCACACCCGGCTGGGGGGGTGCCGGGGAGCTGTTTTTT. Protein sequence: CASTPGWGGAGELFF. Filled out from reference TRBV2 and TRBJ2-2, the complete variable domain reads EPEVTQTPSHQVTQMGQEVILRCVPISNHLYFYWYRQILGQKVEFLVSFYNNEISEKSEIFDDQFSVERPDGSNFTLKIRSTKLEDSAMYFCASTPGWGGAGELFFGEGSRLTVL.

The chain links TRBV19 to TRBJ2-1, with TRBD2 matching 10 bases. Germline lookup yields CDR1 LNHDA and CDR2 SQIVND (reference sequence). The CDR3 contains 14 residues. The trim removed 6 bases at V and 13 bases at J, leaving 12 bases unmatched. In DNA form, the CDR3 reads TGTGCCAGTAGCCCCAGCGGGGGGGGACTTGTCCAGTTCTTC. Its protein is CASSPSGGGLVQFF.

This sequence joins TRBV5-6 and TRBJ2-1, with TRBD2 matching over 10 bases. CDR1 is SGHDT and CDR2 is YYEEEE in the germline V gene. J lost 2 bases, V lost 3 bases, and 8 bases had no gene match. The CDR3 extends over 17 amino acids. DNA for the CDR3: TGTGCCAGCAGCTCCGCGATACTAGCGGGGCCCTACAATGAGCAGTTCTTC. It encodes CASSSAILAGPYNEQFF.

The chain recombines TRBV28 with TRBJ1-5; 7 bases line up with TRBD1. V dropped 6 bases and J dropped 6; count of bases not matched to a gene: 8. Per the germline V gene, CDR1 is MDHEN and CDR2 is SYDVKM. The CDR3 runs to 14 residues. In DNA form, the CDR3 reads TGTGCCAGCAGGTCACAGGGGATGGCTCAGCCCCAGCATTTT. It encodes CASRSQGMAQPQHF.